This T cell receptor (beta chain) was captured by sequencing in a study of T cells after yellow fever vaccination. The 5'RACE template-switching step produced TCR cDNA and added a universal primer site and UMIs. MiXCR, run by TCRdb on the 5' RACE reads, gives a single entry per CDR3 protein. This sample has about 220,000 distinct CDR3 sequences, with approximately 3.2% found just once. V was clipped by 6 bases and J by 2 bases, with 9 bases between them. The CDR3 sequence is 12 residues long. Germline assignment: CDR1 DFQATT and CDR2 SNEGSKA (reference sequence). The sequenced sample was CD4+ T cells sorted from PBMCs, obtained 10 days after the yellow fever booster vaccination. The genes are TRBV20-1 and TRBJ2-3, with D possibly TRBD2 on 5 matching bases. This clonotype was obtained from a man between 18 and 29 years old who received the YFV17D yellow fever vaccine. In nucleotides, the CDR3 is TGCAGTGCCCCGGACTCCACAGATACGCAGTATTTT. Translated: CSAPDSTDTQYF.